Presented here are 27 T cell receptor beta chains from one specimen sequenced in a study of blood T cell repertoires in COVID-19 (dated by TCRdb to the early 2020s). The library was made by the immunoSEQ multiplex PCR assay. Held by TCRdb, this immuneACCESS table contains in-frame sequences only and omits some clones. Under half of the omission traces to an unresolved V gene where checked; the cause of the rest is unknown. For this sample the table gives under 85,000 clones, of which 80% to 90% were detected only once. The top ten clones comprise approximately 5.3% of the sample. Sequences were obtained from peripheral blood. Receptors originate from a man between 45 and 60 years old with active COVID-19.

This chain links TRBV10-3 with TRBJ1-3; 9 bases line up with TRBD1. V shed 5 bases, J shed 8 bases, and the junction held 10 bases outside the gene matches. CDR1 is ENHRY, CDR2 SYGVKD, per germline. CDR3 size: 15 residues. The CDR3 spells CAISNPGTGTHTIYF. As DNA, the CDR3 is TGTGCCATCAGTAACCCCGGGACAGGGACACACACCATATATTTT.

This clone has a count of ten or more. V is TRBV19 and J is TRBJ1-1, with 7 bases lining up with TRBD1. This CDR3 region has 13 residues. CDR1 and CDR2 from the germline V gene are LNHDA and SQIVND (reference sequence). J lost 11 bases, V lost 10 bases, and 16 bases had no gene match. This CDR3 reads CAIKDRHQGGAFF. DNA for the CDR3: TGTGCCATCAAGGACAGGCATCAAGGTGGGGCTTTCTTT.

The sample holds one count of this clone. This chain connects TRBV18 to TRBJ1-4, with D perhaps matching TRBD1 (5 bases). The CDR3 length is 19 residues. Trimming cost V 3 bases and J 1 base, with 21 bases left between them. Germline loops: CDR1 KGHSH, CDR2 LQKENI. In DNA form, the CDR3 reads TGTGCCAGCTCACCGGCTTCTCTCACTCAGGGTGGAACTAATGAAAAACTGTTTTTT. Encoded protein: CASSPASLTQGGTNEKLFF.

The chain has TRBV6-6 and TRBJ2-7; D is undetermined. CDR3 length: 15 residues. V shed 4 bases and J shed 0 bases, with 13 bases lying between them. Germline V gene data show CDR1 as MNHNY and CDR2 as SVGAGI (reference sequence). CDR3 sequence: CASSSFSTISYEQYF. In DNA form, the CDR3 reads TGTGCCAGCAGTTCATTCTCGACAATCTCCTACGAGCAGTACTTC.

The V gene is TRBV30, the J gene TRBJ2-7; D may be TRBD1 (5 bases). Germline V CDR1 and CDR2: GTSNPN, SVGIG (reference sequence). Trimming stripped 1 base from V and 2 bases from J, with 6 bases between. The CDR3 covers 12 residues. CDR3 sequence: CAWSADTYEQYF. CDR3 DNA: TGTGCCTGGAGTGCGGACACCTACGAGCAGTACTTC.

The chain has TRBV27 and TRBJ1-2; 7 bases are a match to TRBD1. CDR1 is MNHEY and CDR2 is SMNVEV in the germline V gene (reference sequence). V was pared by 4 bases and J by 3 bases, with 8 bases of the junction left unmatched. The CDR3 has 15 amino acids. The DNA of the CDR3 is TGTGCCAGCAGTTCCGGGGACAGAGTAGACTATGGCTACACCTTC. Translated: CASSSGDRVDYGYTF.

V and J are TRBV5-1 and TRBJ2-5; TRBD1 matches at 10 bases. CDR3 length: 16 amino acids. V trimming: 3 bases; J trimming: 5 bases; junction bases outside the gene matches: 10. Per germline, CDR1 SGHRS and CDR2 YFSETQ. The CDR3 DNA reads as TGCGCCAGCAGCTGGGGACAGGGGAATGTCTTTGAGACCCAGTACTTC. It specifies CASSWGQGNVFETQYF. Full variable domain (missing parts from reference TRBV5-1 and TRBJ2-5): KAGVTQTPRYLIKTRGQQVTLSCSPISGHRSVSWYQQTPGQGLQFLFEYFSETQRNKGNFPGRFSGRQFSNSRSEMNVSTLELGDSALYLCASSWGQGNVFETQYFGPGTRLLVL.

The chain uses TRBV30 and TRBJ2-1; D is possibly TRBD2 (5 bases). Germline lookup yields CDR1 GTSNPN and CDR2 SVGIG (reference sequence). V lost 0 bases and J lost 9, with 12 bases in between. The CDR3 is 13 residues long. CDR3: CAWSVSSEGEQFF. Written as DNA, the CDR3 is TGTGCCTGGAGTGTAAGTAGTGAGGGTGAGCAGTTCTTC.

This chain uses TRBV28 with TRBJ2-6, with TRBD1 identical over 9 bases. This CDR3 is built from 18 residues. Germline CDR1 is MDHEN and CDR2 is SYDVKM. V gave up 6 bases and J gave up 1 base; unmatched junction bases: 10. CDR3 sequence: CASSPPGQGMSGANVLTF. The CDR3 nucleotides read TGTGCCAGCAGCCCCCCGGGACAGGGAATGTCTGGGGCCAACGTCCTGACTTTC.

The genes are TRBV7-2 and TRBJ2-5, with TRBD1 matching over 7 bases. Trimming removed 4 bases from V and 4 bases from J; junction bases left unmatched: 0. CDR3 length equals 12 residues. Germline-derived CDR1 and CDR2 are SGHTA and FQGNSA. CDR3: CASSWDRETQYF. DNA of the CDR3: TGTGCCAGCAGCTGGGACAGAGAGACCCAGTACTTC.

This chain joins TRBV3-1 (or the pseudogene TRBV3-2) and TRBJ2-3, with 7 bases aligning to TRBD1. The CDR3 has 14 residues. Unmatched junction bases numbered 3, after V lost 1 base and J lost 5 bases. Germline-derived CDR1 and CDR2 are LGHDT and YNNKEL (reference sequence). The CDR3 sequence is CASSQVPGGDTQYF. As DNA, the CDR3 is TGTGCCAGCAGCCAAGTTCCAGGGGGAGATACGCAGTATTTT.

The J gene is TRBJ2-3, the V gene TRBV18; 9 nucleotides agree with TRBD2. The CDR3 has 16 residues. In germline, CDR1 is KGHSH, CDR2 LQKENI. With V trimmed by 3 bases and J by 0 bases, 4 bases remained unmatched. CDR3: CASSPSGTSSTDTQYF. The CDR3 nucleotides read TGTGCCAGCTCACCCTCCGGGACTAGCAGCACAGATACGCAGTATTTT.

This chain joins TRBV6-6 and TRBJ2-7, with 7 positions matching TRBD2. Germline V gene sequence: CDR1 MNHNY, CDR2 SVGAGI (reference sequence). V was clipped by 3 bases and J by 3 bases; unmatched bases: 5. The CDR3 is 14 amino acids. CDR3 sequence reads: CASSYGGRGYEQYF. The CDR3, as DNA: TGTGCCAGCAGTTATGGCGGGAGAGGCTACGAGCAGTACTTC.

The chain carries TRBV2 and TRBJ2-5, with D maybe TRBD1 (6 bases). The CDR3 sequence is 14 residues long. V dropped 7 bases and J dropped 0 bases, with 12 bases sitting between them. Germline CDR1 and CDR2: SNHLY and FYNNEI. CDR3 sequence (DNA): TGTGCCAGCAAGGACAGACTGTACCAAGAGACCCAGTACTTC. This gives the protein CASKDRLYQETQYF.

Only one count was recorded for this clone. The rearrangement uses TRBV18 and TRBJ2-1; perhaps TRBD2 as D (7 bases). The CDR3 sequence is 15 residues long. V was pared by 2 bases and J by 6 bases, with 14 bases between. Germline V gene sequence: CDR1 KGHSH, CDR2 LQKENI. Written as DNA, the CDR3 is TGTGCCAGCTCACCAGTTCGGGGGGCCGGCAATGAGCAGTTCTTC. Protein sequence: CASSPVRGAGNEQFF.

The chain employs TRBV19 and TRBJ2-2; possibly TRBD1 for D (6 bases). V shed 10 bases and J shed 1 base, with 10 bases lying between them. This CDR3 region has 13 residues. Per germline, CDR1 LNHDA and CDR2 SQIVND (reference sequence). DNA for the CDR3: TGTGCCACCTGGACAGAGAACACCGGGGAGCTGTTTTTT. Its translation: CATWTENTGELFF.

This clone was detected once. The chain employs TRBV7-6 and TRBJ2-1; 9 bases match TRBD1. Per germline, CDR1 SGHVS and CDR2 FNYEAQ. After removal of 5 bases from V and 4 bases from J, the junction contained 9 bases not matched to a gene. CDR3 length equals 16 residues. The CDR3 is CASSPGGTGYYNEQFF. Written as DNA, the CDR3 is TGTGCCAGCAGCCCCGGGGGGACAGGGTATTACAATGAGCAGTTCTTC.

In DNA form, the CDR3 reads TGTGCCAGCAGCTTAGCCCTTAGAAATGAGCAGTTCTTC. Protein: CASSLALRNEQFF. The rearrangement links TRBV7-2 to TRBJ2-1, with D unresolved. Germline loops: CDR1 SGHTA, CDR2 FQGNSA. The CDR3 covers 13 residues. Trimming took 0 bases from V and 7 from J, leaving 7 bases between them.

The chain links TRBV5-1 to TRBJ2-1, with D maybe TRBD2 (5 bases). The V and J ends lost 4 bases and 8 bases respectively, with 10 bases between them. The V gene's germline CDR1 is SGHRS and CDR2 YFSETQ. The CDR3 totals 12 residues. The CDR3 sequence: CASSGRSDEQFF. As DNA, the CDR3 is TGCGCCAGCAGCGGGAGAAGCGATGAGCAGTTCTTC.

This clone occurred once. The gene calls are TRBV28 and TRBJ1-1; 11 positions match TRBD1. Germline CDR1 and CDR2: MDHEN and SYDVKM. J gave up 5 bases and V 2 bases, and 4 bases lay outside the gene matches. The CDR3 covers 15 residues. The CDR3 spells CASSLPRDRGTEAFF. The CDR3 DNA reads TGTGCCAGCAGTTTACCCCGGGACAGGGGGACTGAAGCTTTCTTT.

This clone was detected only once. The chain has TRBV28 and TRBJ1-2; the match to TRBD1 covers 10 bases. J lost 7 bases, V lost 2 bases, and 7 bases had no gene match. This CDR3 spans 15 amino acids. Germline V gives CDR1 MDHEN, CDR2 SYDVKM. The CDR3 DNA reads as TGTGCCAGCAGTTTAGAGGGGACAGGGGTAGGTGGCTACACCTTC. The encoded protein is CASSLEGTGVGGYTF.

In the case of this clone: The germline gene is not matched at one end of the junction; a read error may be the cause. V usage is TRBV11-2 and J usage is TRBJ2-7; 7 nucleotides line up with TRBD2. This CDR3 has 15 amino acids. The V gene's germline CDR1 is SGHAT and CDR2 FQNNGV. The CDR3 DNA reads TGTGCCAGCAGTTTAGGACGGGGGGTCTCCTACGAGCAGTACTTC. It codes for CASSLGRGVSYEQYF.

The chain has TRBV6-5 and TRBJ2-7; D might be TRBD2 (6 bases). Germline lookup yields CDR1 MNHEY and CDR2 SVGAGI. V was pared by 4 bases and J by 6 bases, with 13 bases between. The CDR3 covers 13 residues. The CDR3 loop reads CASSSAREAEQYF. The CDR3 nucleotides are TGTGCCAGCAGTTCGGCTAGGGAGGCCGAGCAGTACTTC.

This chain connects TRBV5-1 to TRBJ1-2, with TRBD1 as a possible D gene (5 bases). Trimming removed 4 bases from V and 0 bases from J, with 10 bases in between. This CDR3 is 14 amino acids long. The germline V gene encodes CDR1 SGHRS and CDR2 YFSETQ. The CDR3 coding sequence is TGCGCCAGCAGCCAGGGAGGACCTAACTATGGCTACACCTTC. Amino acid sequence: CASSQGGPNYGYTF.

The chain recombines TRBV15 with TRBJ2-7; 8 nucleotides agree with TRBD1. The germline gives CDR1 LNHNV, CDR2 YYDKDF (reference sequence). Trimming cost V 4 bases and J 3 bases; bases outside gene matches: 5. CDR3 length equals 14 residues. Written as DNA, the CDR3 is TGTGCCACCAGCAAGGGGGACAGGAACTACGAGCAGTACTTC. This translates into CATSKGDRNYEQYF. Full variable domain (outside the CDR3, taken from reference TRBV15 and TRBJ2-7): DAMVIQNPRYQVTQFGKPVTLSCSQTLNHNVMYWYQQKSSQAPKLLFHYYDKDFNNEADTPDNFQSRRPNTSFCFLDIRSPGLGDTAMYLCATSKGDRNYEQYFGPGTRLTVT.

The chain uses TRBV6-1 and TRBJ1-5; no clear D gene. V lost 2 bases and J lost 3, with 8 bases in between. Germline V gene data show CDR1 as MNHNS and CDR2 as SASEGT. The CDR3 consists of 14 residues. CDR3 DNA: TGTGCCAGCAGTGAAAGCACCACCAATCAGCCCCAGCATTTT. Its translation: CASSESTTNQPQHF.

This clone occurred a few times. The chain is built from TRBV6-1 and TRBJ1-5, with D tentatively TRBD1 (5 bases). The CDR3 is made up of 15 amino acids. Trimming left V 3 bases short and J 4 bases short, with 13 bases between. Germline lookup yields CDR1 MNHNS and CDR2 SASEGT. This CDR3 reads CASSDRQKLNQPQHF. In DNA form, the CDR3 reads TGTGCCAGCAGTGACCGACAGAAACTTAATCAGCCCCAGCATTTT.